Each of the 31 T cell receptor beta chains below was sequenced from the same sample in a study of shared T cell receptors in the human thymus. Data came from immunoSEQ multiplex PCR; TCRdb stores just in-frame clones and leaves some out. The data show about 730,000 clones, 80% to 90% seen once. Another study also made use of these data, one on human thymus T cells.

Material: thymocytes. These receptors all come from a girl under three years old with a congenital heart defect.

This CDR3 reads CATSRDGGGRGEDTQYF. The CDR3 nucleotides read TGTGCCACCAGCAGAGATGGCGGCGGCAGGGGGGAAGATACGCAGTATTTT. The J gene is TRBJ2-3, the V gene TRBV15; TRBD1 is a possible D gene (7 bases). The CDR3 extends over 17 amino acids. Trimming removed 0 bases at V and 5 bases at J, with 18 bases between. The germline gives CDR1 LNHNV, CDR2 YYDKDF (reference sequence).

J is TRBJ2-2 and V is TRBV28; D is unclear. Germline V lookup: CDR1 MDHEN, CDR2 SYDVKM. V was clipped by 2 bases and J by 6 bases, with 7 bases between them. The CDR3 covers 13 residues. The CDR3 DNA sequence: TGTGCCAGCAGTTTAAAGGCGGCCGGGGAGCTGTTTTTT. It translates to CASSLKAAGELFF.

V gene TRBV14 combines with J gene TRBJ2-7; D uncertain. This CDR3 is 12 amino acids long. The V end lost 7 bases, the J end lost 3 bases, and 10 bases lay between the germline ends. Germline CDR1 is SGHDN and CDR2 is FVKESK. The CDR3, as DNA: TGTGCCAGCAAGAGACACTTCTACGAGCAGTACTTC. Its translation is CASKRHFYEQYF.

The chain is built from TRBV6-1 and TRBJ1-5; D gene ambiguous. Trimming stripped 2 bases from V and 4 bases from J, with 18 bases between. The germline gives CDR1 MNHNS, CDR2 SASEGT. There are 17 residues in the CDR3. The CDR3 DNA reads TGTGCCAGCAGTGAAAGCCCCGGCCAGGCCCTTAATCAGCCCCAGCATTTT. It yields the protein CASSESPGQALNQPQHF.

The gene calls are TRBV19 and TRBJ1-2, with 8 bases that match TRBD1. The germline CDR1 and CDR2 sequences are LNHDA and SQIVND (reference sequence). With V trimmed by 3 bases and J by 6 bases, 6 bases remained unmatched. The CDR3 length is 14 residues. CDR3 in DNA: TGTGCCAGTAGTATTCACAGGGGGTCCGATGGCTACACCTTC. Translation: CASSIHRGSDGYTF.

V gene TRBV7-6 combines with J gene TRBJ1-2, with a possible D match to TRBD1 (5 bases). V dropped 6 bases and J dropped 8 bases, with 19 bases sitting between them. The CDR3 covers 14 residues. In germline, CDR1 is SGHVS, CDR2 FNYEAQ. Here the CDR3 DNA reads TGTGCCAGCAGTGGGGACTCTGGAAGATACGGCTACACCTTC. It specifies CASSGDSGRYGYTF.

The chain is built from TRBV5-1 and TRBJ1-1, with 7 bases identical to TRBD1. Germline CDR1 SGHRS, CDR2 YFSETQ. Trimming cost V 0 bases and J 1 base; bases outside gene matches: 9. The CDR3 is 17 residues long. CDR3 in amino acids: CASSLGSPRQGNTEAFF. In nucleotides, the CDR3 is TGCGCCAGCAGCTTGGGCTCCCCACGACAGGGGAACACTGAAGCTTTCTTT.

The rearrangement links TRBV29-1 to TRBJ2-1, with 11 bases that match TRBD2. Germline trimming cut 7 bases from V and 6 bases from J; bases unmatched to any gene: 8. Germline loops: CDR1 SQVTM, CDR2 ANQGSEA. The CDR3 spans 14 residues. The CDR3 sequence: CSASSGGTPNEQFF. As DNA, the CDR3 is TGCAGCGCATCTAGCGGGGGGACTCCCAATGAGCAGTTCTTC.

The rearrangement links TRBV5-1 to TRBJ1-2; TRBD1 might be the D (5 bases). Trimming took 3 bases from V and 4 from J, leaving 16 bases between them. The CDR3 extends over 15 amino acids. Germline CDR1 and CDR2: SGHRS and YFSETQ. The CDR3 nucleotides read TGCGCCAGCAGCTCTCGATCAGGGAAGACCTATGGCTACACCTTC. Its protein is CASSSRSGKTYGYTF. The whole variable domain, filled in from reference TRBV5-1 and TRBJ1-2, reads KAGVTQTPRYLIKTRGQQVTLSCSPISGHRSVSWYQQTPGQGLQFLFEYFSETQRNKGNFPGRFSGRQFSNSRSEMNVSTLELGDSALYLCASSSRSGKTYGYTFGSGTRLTVV.

V gene TRBV6-1 combines with J gene TRBJ2-7; D remains unclear. Germline V gene sequence: CDR1 MNHNS, CDR2 SASEGT. The CDR3 is made up of 13 amino acids. V was cut by 4 bases and J by 2 bases, with 9 bases left in between. The CDR3 reads CASSVTETYEQYF. The CDR3 DNA is TGTGCCAGCAGTGTGACGGAGACCTACGAGCAGTACTTC.

The V and J genes are TRBV7-2 and TRBJ2-1, with 7 bases matching TRBD1. This CDR3 spans 17 amino acids. Per germline, CDR1 SGHTA and CDR2 FQGNSA. The ends lost 5 bases at V and 7 bases at J; junction bases unmatched: 17. In DNA, the CDR3 is TGTGCCAGCAGCCCTAAGACTAAGACAGGGACAAAGAATGAGCAGTTCTTC. Translated: CASSPKTKTGTKNEQFF.

The chain is built from TRBV6-5 and TRBJ1-2; D is uncertain. This CDR3 has 15 residues. Germline V gene data show CDR1 as MNHEY and CDR2 as SVGAGI. The germline V and J ends were trimmed by 4 bases and 5 bases, with 17 bases remaining between them. CDR3 in amino acids: CASSLGPGAFYGYTF. In nucleotides, the CDR3 is TGTGCCAGCAGTTTGGGTCCGGGAGCCTTTTATGGCTACACCTTC.

This sequence joins TRBV5-1 and TRBJ1-1; 7 nucleotides match TRBD1. CDR1 is SGHRS, CDR2 YFSETQ, per germline. With 4 bases clipped from V and 7 bases from J, the junction kept 13 bases outside the gene matches. The CDR3 covers 15 residues. CDR3: CASSTRKTGQYEAFF. The CDR3 region has the DNA TGCGCCAGCAGCACGCGAAAGACAGGGCAATATGAAGCTTTCTTT.

This sequence joins TRBV5-1 and TRBJ2-7, with D possibly TRBD1 on 6 matching bases. Germline lookup yields CDR1 SGHRS and CDR2 YFSETQ. The V gene lost 3 bases and the J gene lost 4 bases, with 17 bases spanning the gap. CDR3 length equals 15 residues. This chain's CDR3 is CASSSVDSNSYEQYF. The CDR3 coding sequence is TGCGCCAGCAGCTCTGTGGACAGCAACTCGTACGAGCAGTACTTC.

The chain combines TRBV7-6 with TRBJ2-2; D possibly corresponds to TRBD2 (7 bases). Looked up from germline, CDR1 is SGHVS and CDR2 is FNYEAQ. The V end lost 11 bases, the J end lost 4 bases, and 17 bases lay between the germline ends. The CDR3 has 14 amino acids. Here the CDR3 DNA reads TGTGCCGGCGGCGATCGGGGGGCCACCGGGGAGCTGTTTTTT. Its protein is CAGGDRGATGELFF. The complete variable domain, with remaining parts taken from reference TRBV7-6 and TRBJ2-2, reads GAGVSQSPRYKVTKRGQDVALRCDPISGHVSLYWYRQALGQGPEFLTYFNYEAQQDKSGLPNDRFSAERPEGSISTLTIQRTEQRDSAMYRCAGGDRGATGELFFGEGSRLTVL.

The CDR3 nucleotides are TGTGCCAGCAGCTTACGTAACAGGGGGCTCTACGAGCAGTACTTC. It yields the protein CASSLRNRGLYEQYF. The V call is TRBV7-8, the J call TRBJ2-7; 9 bases are shared with TRBD1. The germline V gene has CDR1 SGHVS and CDR2 FQNEAQ. The CDR3 sequence is 15 residues long. The trim removed 2 bases at V and 3 bases at J, leaving 5 bases unmatched.

This sequence joins TRBV4-1 and TRBJ2-7, with 7 nucleotides matching TRBD1. Germline CDR1 and CDR2: MGHRA and YSYEKL. J was trimmed by 7 bases and V by 0 bases; bases with no gene match: 12. CDR3 size: 16 residues. CDR3 nucleotides: TGCGCCAGCAGCCAAGAACCAACAGGGGCGTCGGGTGAGCAGTACTTC. Encoded protein: CASSQEPTGASGEQYF.

This rearrangement joins TRBV27 to TRBJ2-7; D possibly corresponds to TRBD1 (5 bases). The CDR3 is 16 residues long. V was trimmed by 5 bases and J by 5 bases, leaving 22 bases between them. Germline CDR1 reads MNHEY; CDR2 reads SMNVEV (reference sequence). CDR3 in DNA: TGTGCCAGCAGTAACCACCGCAGGGCAAGGACGGACGAGCAGTACTTC. Amino acids: CASSNHRRARTDEQYF.

This chain links TRBV19 with TRBJ1-1; 7 positions match TRBD1. V trimming: 3 bases; J trimming: 5 bases; junction bases outside the gene matches: 18. This CDR3 spans 18 amino acids. The germline CDR1 and CDR2 sequences are LNHDA and SQIVND (reference sequence). Written as DNA, the CDR3 is TGTGCCAGTAGTATTGGCGCCCCCTTTTTAGGGGGCGGGACTGAAGCTTTCTTT. Translated, it gives CASSIGAPFLGGGTEAFF.

This clone was observed a few times. The gene calls are TRBV5-6 and TRBJ1-1; no definite D call. The germline V and J ends were trimmed by 1 base and 8 bases, with 15 bases remaining between them. The CDR3 is 14 residues long. Germline V lookup: CDR1 SGHDT, CDR2 YYEEEE. CDR3 amino acids: CASSLTPRSVEAFF. The DNA of the CDR3 is TGTGCCAGCAGCTTGACCCCTAGGTCGGTAGAAGCTTTCTTT.

The CDR3 sequence: CASSSGTDLEQYF. CDR3 in DNA: TGTGCCAGCAGTTCGGGGACAGACCTCGAGCAGTACTTC. The V and J genes are TRBV27 and TRBJ2-5; TRBD1 aligns across 7 bases. The DNA end is more similar to TRBJ2-7, so the J call may be wrong. Germline values: CDR1 MNHEY, CDR2 SMNVEV (reference sequence). There are 13 residues in the CDR3.

The chain combines TRBV6-5 with TRBJ1-5, with D unclear. CDR3 length: 14 amino acids. V was trimmed by 3 bases and J by 4 bases, leaving 10 bases between them. The germline CDR1 and CDR2 sequences are MNHEY and SVGAGI. CDR3 in amino acids: CASSYSPFNQPQHF. CDR3 in DNA: TGTGCCAGCAGTTATTCCCCGTTTAATCAGCCCCAGCATTTT.

This rearrangement joins TRBV6-1 to TRBJ1-4, with D possibly being TRBD1 (5 bases). The CDR3 totals 15 residues. V lost 8 bases and J lost 3, with 16 bases in between. Germline CDR1 MNHNS, CDR2 SASEGT. The CDR3 DNA reads TGTGCCAGCGTCAAAGACAGCCGTTCTAATGAAAAACTGTTTTTT. Amino acid sequence: CASVKDSRSNEKLFF.

This chain's CDR3 is CASPRGPNYGYTF. DNA for the CDR3: TGTGCCAGCCCAAGAGGGCCCAACTATGGCTACACCTTC. The rearrangement links TRBV2 to TRBJ1-2; no definite D call. V gave up 8 bases and J gave up 2 bases, with 12 bases separating them. CDR1 and CDR2 from the germline V gene are SNHLY and FYNNEI. The CDR3 totals 13 residues.

The chain couples TRBV6-5 to TRBJ1-2; 9 bases line up with TRBD1. The CDR3 runs 13 residues. CDR1 and CDR2 (germline): MNHEY, SVGAGI. V trimming: 10 bases; J trimming: 7 bases; junction bases outside the gene matches: 10. In DNA, the CDR3 is TGTGCCACAGGGGACAGGGTTCTCGGTGGCTACACCTTC. It translates to CATGDRVLGGYTF.

This sequence joins TRBV7-6 and TRBJ1-4; D is unclear. The V gene's germline CDR1 is SGHVS and CDR2 FNYEAQ. The V and J ends lost 4 bases and 0 bases respectively, with 12 bases between them. CDR3 length equals 16 residues. CDR3 nucleotides: TGTGCCAGCAGCTCCCAACGGGGAGCAACTAATGAAAAACTGTTTTTT. This sequence encodes CASSSQRGATNEKLFF.

J is TRBJ1-5 and V is TRBV18; no clear D. Germline CDR1 and CDR2: KGHSH and LQKENI. Trimming removed 2 bases at V and 3 bases at J, with 14 bases between. CDR3 length: 16 residues. The CDR3 DNA reads as TGTGCCAGCTCACCATCCCCTCACAGACCCAATCAGCCCCAGCATTTT. This codes for CASSPSPHRPNQPQHF.

V usage is TRBV5-1 and J usage is TRBJ2-5; no clear D. This CDR3 contains 13 residues. Trimming left V 3 bases short and J 5 bases short, with 11 bases between. Germline V lookup: CDR1 SGHRS, CDR2 YFSETQ. Here the CDR3 DNA reads TGCGCCAGCAGCTCTAGACCGCCGGAGACCCAGTACTTC. Protein sequence: CASSSRPPETQYF.

The chain is built from TRBV19 and TRBJ1-2; 8 bases are shared with TRBD1. Germline values: CDR1 LNHDA, CDR2 SQIVND (reference sequence). The trim removed 6 bases at V and 7 bases at J, leaving 22 bases unmatched. The CDR3 covers 18 residues. DNA for the CDR3: TGTGCCAGTAGCCTAACCGGGACAGGACTTACCCGTGGCGGTGGCTACACCTTC. It translates to CASSLTGTGLTRGGGYTF. The full variable domain, its missing parts supplied by reference TRBV19 and TRBJ1-2, is DGGITQSPKYLFRKEGQNVTLSCEQNLNHDAMYWYRQDPGQGLRLIYYSQIVNDFQKGDIAEGYSVSREKKESFPLTVTSAQKNPTAFYLCASSLTGTGLTRGGGYTFGSGTRLTVV.

This chain joins TRBV2 and TRBJ1-2; D possibly corresponds to TRBD1 (6 bases). Germline values: CDR1 SNHLY, CDR2 FYNNEI. The CDR3 has 12 amino acids. Trimming took off 6 bases at V and 6 bases at J, with 11 bases between the two ends. This chain's CDR3 is CASRDYRDGYTF. The CDR3 bases are TGTGCCAGCAGAGATTACAGGGATGGCTACACCTTC.

The CDR3 DNA follows: TGTGCCAGCAGCCCAGGCCGAAAAAGGGGCGCGAGCTCTGGAAACACCATATATTTT. As protein: CASSPGRKRGASSGNTIYF. V and J are TRBV7-6 and TRBJ1-3, with D possibly being TRBD1 (5 bases). This CDR3 is built from 19 residues. CDR1 is SGHVS, CDR2 FNYEAQ, per germline. V lost 5 bases and J lost 0, with 23 bases in between.